This T cell receptor (beta chain) comes out of a study of CD8+ T cells in alopecia areata. The sorting of PBMCs gave CD4+ and CD8+ T cells. V lost 10 bases and J 7 bases, leaving 14 bases between the germline ends. The germline V gene has CDR1 ENHRY and CDR2 SYGVKD. The CDR3 is 12 residues long. cDNA serving as the sequencing template came from extracted, reverse transcribed RNA. Here immunoSEQ multiplex PCR was the method, and the copy in TCRdb shows in-frame clones only, minus some. The table shows about 180,000 clones, with more than 60% occurring only once. This TCR came from a human donor with alopecia areata. The input for sequencing was CD4+ T cells sorted from blood, taken at week 0. The gene calls are TRBV10-3 and TRBJ2-1, with a tentative D call TRBD1 (6 bases). This chain's CDR3 is CATGTPINEQFF. The CDR3 bases are TGTGCCACCGGGACACCTATTAATGAGCAGTTCTTC.